The rows below give T cell receptor beta chains drawn from one sample of a study of cytomegalovirus exposure and HLA in healthy donors. The repertoire was sequenced with immunoSEQ multiplex PCR; TCRdb's copy has only in-frame clones and lacks some. This table holds some 200,000 clones, 80% to 85% found once. The specimen sequenced was PBMCs. The origin of the receptors is a man aged 35 to 55 in good health and CMV-seropositive. Both conserved end residues are part of each CDR3. A D gene is named only where the DNA matches it firmly. A row's size may be missing; if present it is once, few, many or a size class.

cdr3_aa cdr3_nt clone_size j_call d_call v_call
CASSLLGQGGTSSYNEQFF TGTGCCAGCAGCTTACTTGGACAGGGCGGTACGAGCTCCTACAATGAGCAGTTCTTC - TRBJ2-1 TRBD1 TRBV7-9
CASSVGGGNENQPQHF TGTGCCAGCAGCGTAGGGGGGGGTAACGAGAATCAGCCCCAGCATTTT - TRBJ1-5 - TRBV9
CASSEAGGSQETQYF TGTGCCAGCAGTGAAGCGGGTGGGAGCCAAGAGACCCAGTACTTC - TRBJ2-5 - TRBV6-1
CASTLDRGFGNEQFF TGTGCCAGCACCTTGGACAGGGGGTTTGGGAATGAGCAGTTCTTC - TRBJ2-1 TRBD1 TRBV6-5
CASSLVARRGSYEQYF TGTGCCAGCAGCTTAGTGGCTCGTAGGGGTTCCTACGAGCAGTACTTC - TRBJ2-7 - TRBV7-9
CASSQHNRGYRGYTF TGTGCCAGCAGCCAACATAACAGGGGTTATCGGGGCTACACCTTC - TRBJ1-2 TRBD1 TRBV27
CAWTGGYTGELFF TGTGCCTGGACCGGGGGTTACACCGGGGAGCTGTTTTTT few TRBJ2-2 - TRBV30
CASSWVRESDRLAGSADTQYF TGTGCCAGCAGCTGGGTCCGGGAATCCGACCGACTAGCGGGGAGTGCAGATACGCAGTATTTT once TRBJ2-3 TRBD2 TRBV28
CASSQGFGVGELFF TGCGCCAGCAGCCAAGGGTTCGGGGTCGGGGAGCTGTTTTTT - TRBJ2-2 - TRBV4-3
CASSTGQGAGGYTF TGTGCCAGCAGCACGGGACAGGGGGCGGGAGGCTACACCTTC - TRBJ1-2 TRBD1 TRBV7-2
CASSPPQGGFGELFF TGTGCCAGCAGTCCCCCCCAAGGAGGGTTCGGGGAGCTGTTTTTT - TRBJ2-2 - TRBV7-2
CATSRDRGLYNEQFF TGTGCCACCAGCAGGGACAGGGGTCTCTACAATGAGCAGTTCTTC - TRBJ2-1 TRBD1 TRBV15
CASSLVGEGEKLFF TGTGCCAGCAGCTTGGTGGGGGAGGGGGAAAAACTGTTTTTT few TRBJ1-4 - TRBV5-4
CASSLSQVNTGELFF TGTGCCAGCAGCTTAAGCCAGGTTAACACCGGGGAGCTGTTTTTT - TRBJ2-2 - TRBV7-9
CASSPGQHSNQPQHF TGTGCCAGCAGCCCCGGACAGCATAGCAATCAGCCCCAGCATTTT - TRBJ1-5 - TRBV5-8
CASSSKLQGAHGYTF TGTGCCAGCAGCTCGAAGTTACAGGGGGCTCATGGCTACACCTTC - TRBJ1-2 TRBD1 TRBV7-2
CASSYGEGNSYNEQFF TGTGCCAGCAGTTACGGGGAGGGGAACTCCTACAATGAGCAGTTCTTC once TRBJ2-1 TRBD2 TRBV6-6
CASSSPPGKGDEQYF TGTGCCAGCAGTTCACCGCCAGGGAAGGGTGACGAGCAGTACTTC - TRBJ2-7 - TRBV27
CASSQETGSAKNIQYF TGCGCCAGCAGCCAAGAAACAGGGTCCGCCAAAAACATTCAGTACTTC - TRBJ2-4 - TRBV4-1
CAWSYLYQETQYF TGTGCCTGGTCCTACCTGTACCAAGAGACCCAGTACTTC - TRBJ2-5 - TRBV30
CASSLALLAGRNEQFF TGTGCCAGCAGCTTAGCGCTCCTAGCAGGACGGAATGAGCAGTTCTTC - TRBJ2-1 - TRBV7-8
CASGEGAANTGELFF TGCGCCAGCGGAGAAGGCGCCGCGAACACCGGGGAGCTGTTTTTT few TRBJ2-2 - TRBV4-3
CASSSYRGAYEQYF TGTGCCAGCAGCTCTTACAGGGGGGCCTACGAGCAGTACTTC - TRBJ2-7 TRBD1 TRBV11-1
CASSYSRGTNYGYTF TGTGCCAGCAGTTACTCCCGCGGGACTAACTATGGCTACACCTTC few TRBJ1-2 - TRBV6-5
CASRRGISYNEQFF TGTGCCAGCAGACGCGGTATCTCCTACAATGAGCAGTTCTTC - TRBJ2-1 - TRBV6-5
CSVGTGKNIQYF TGCAGCGTCGGGACAGGGAAAAACATTCAGTACTTC - TRBJ2-4 TRBD1 TRBV29-1
CASSPDRGSNQPQHF TGTGCCAGTAGTCCCGACCGGGGTAGCAATCAGCCCCAGCATTTT - TRBJ1-5 - TRBV19
CASSSGTGDDYEQYF TGTGCCAGCAGTTCCGGGACAGGGGACGACTACGAGCAGTACTTC once TRBJ2-7 TRBD1 TRBV27
CASSPPRQNTGELFF TGTGCCAGCTCACCACCGCGACAGAACACCGGGGAGCTGTTTTTT once TRBJ2-2 - TRBV18
CASSPYTEAFF TGTGCCAGCAGCCCCTATACTGAAGCTTTCTTT - TRBJ1-1 - TRBV11-1
CASSIGTGGGDEQYF TGTGCCAGTAGTATCGGGACAGGAGGTGGTGACGAGCAGTACTTC - TRBJ2-7 TRBD1 TRBV19
CASRRGGNNYGYTF TGTGCCAGTAGGAGGGGGGGGAATAACTATGGCTACACCTTC - TRBJ1-2 - TRBV19
CASSLGLETQYF TGCGCCAGCAGCTTGGGGCTAGAGACCCAGTACTTC - TRBJ2-5 - TRBV5-1
CAGGRTPGTSADTQYF TGTGCCGGTGGGAGAACCCCCGGGACTTCGGCAGATACGCAGTATTTT - TRBJ2-3 - TRBV7-9
CASSLWTSFEQFF TGTGCCAGCAGCCTTTGGACTAGCTTTGAGCAGTTCTTC - TRBJ2-1 TRBD2 TRBV5-8
CATSGVRVNEKLFF TGTGCCACCAGCGGGGTCAGGGTAAATGAAAAACTGTTTTTT once TRBJ1-4 - TRBV15
CASSSVQVTEAFF TGTGCCAGCAGCTCGGTCCAGGTCACTGAAGCTTTCTTT few TRBJ1-1 - TRBV13
CASSATEGGEKLFF TGTGCCAGCAGCGCCACCGAAGGCGGCGAAAAACTGTTTTTT - TRBJ1-4 - TRBV9
CASRESRSGMGGYTF TGTGCCAGCAGGGAGAGTAGAAGCGGGATGGGTGGCTACACCTTC - TRBJ1-2 - TRBV6-1
CASIGVVAYYGYTF TGTGCCAGCATCGGTGTGGTCGCCTACTATGGCTACACCTTC - TRBJ1-2 - TRBV7-9
CASSPPGLSYEQYF TGTGCCAGCAGTCCCCCGGGACTGTCCTACGAGCAGTACTTC - TRBJ2-7 - TRBV6-5
CASRGANQPQHF TGTGCCAGCAGGGGGGCGAATCAGCCCCAGCATTTT few TRBJ1-5 - TRBV6-5